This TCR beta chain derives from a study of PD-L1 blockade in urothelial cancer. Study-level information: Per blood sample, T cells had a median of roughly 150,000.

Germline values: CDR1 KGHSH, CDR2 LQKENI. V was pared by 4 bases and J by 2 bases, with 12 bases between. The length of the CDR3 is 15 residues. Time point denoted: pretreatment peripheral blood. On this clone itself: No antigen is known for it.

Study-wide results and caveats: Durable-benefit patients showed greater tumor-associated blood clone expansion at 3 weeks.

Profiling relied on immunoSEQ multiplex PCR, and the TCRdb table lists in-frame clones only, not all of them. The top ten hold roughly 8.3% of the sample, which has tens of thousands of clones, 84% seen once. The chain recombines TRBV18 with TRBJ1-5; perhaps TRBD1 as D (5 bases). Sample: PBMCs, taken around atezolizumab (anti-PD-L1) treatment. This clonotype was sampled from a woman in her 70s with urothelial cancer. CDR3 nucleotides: TGTGCCAGCTCACGCGACAGCGTAGGCAATCAGCCCCAGCATTTT. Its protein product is CASSRDSVGNQPQHF. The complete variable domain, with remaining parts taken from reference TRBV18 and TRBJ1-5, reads NAGVMQNPRHLVRRRGQEARLRCSPMKGHSHVYWYRQLPEEGLKFMVYLQKENIIDESGMPKERFSAEFPKEGPSILRIQQVVRGDSAAYFCASSRDSVGNQPQHFGDGTRLSIL.